The 6 T cell receptor beta chains below all came from one sample that was sequenced in a study. TCRdb processed the RT-PCR reads anew with MiXCR; each CDR3 protein has one entry. The repertoire consists of about 680,000 distinct CDR3 sequences, with around 14% occurring once and the leading ten covering 3.6%. Specimen: memory CD4+ T cells from blood. Every receptor here comes from a female donor in good health, serving as a healthy control.

This clonotype was counted many times. This rearrangement joins TRBV5-1 to TRBJ2-1; perhaps D is TRBD1 or TRBD2 (6 bases each). Germline loops: CDR1 SGHRS, CDR2 YFSETQ. There are 16 residues in the CDR3. Trimming took 3 bases from V and 0 from J, leaving 13 bases between them. The CDR3, as DNA: TGCGCCAGCAGCTGGGGGGCCCTCAGCTCCTACAATGAGCAGTTCTTC. It yields the protein CASSWGALSSYNEQFF.

This clonotype has a handful of counts. This chain uses TRBV6-2 or TRBV6-3 with TRBJ2-4; 11 bases map to TRBD2. Germline V gives CDR1 MNHEY, CDR2 SVGEGT. CDR3 size: 13 residues. Losses at the gene ends were 7 bases for V and 5 bases for J; bases not matched to a gene: 1. CDR3 bases: TGTGCCAGCACACTAGCGGGGGAAAACATTCAGTACTTC. It yields the protein CASTLAGENIQYF.

The table lists this clonotype with a few counts. The V and J genes are TRBV20-1 and TRBJ2-3, with D uncertain. There are 15 residues in the CDR3. In germline, CDR1 is DFQATT, CDR2 SNEGSKA (reference sequence). Trimming pared 5 bases from V and 0 bases from J, leaving 15 bases between. CDR3 in amino acids: CSAQQSRSSTDTQYF. The DNA of the CDR3 is TGCAGTGCTCAACAGTCCCGATCTAGCACAGATACGCAGTATTTT.

Many counts were recorded for this clonotype. CDR3 sequence: CASSLGQAMNTEAFF. CDR3 coding DNA: TGCGCCAGCAGCTTGGGTCAGGCAATGAACACTGAAGCTTTCTTT. The chain links TRBV5-1 to TRBJ1-1; D is uncertain. Germline assignment: CDR1 SGHRS and CDR2 YFSETQ. The V end lost 0 bases, the J end lost 0 bases, and 9 bases lay between the germline ends. The CDR3 sequence is 15 residues long. Together with reference TRBV5-1 and TRBJ1-1, the CDR3 gives the full variable domain: KAGVTQTPRYLIKTRGQQVTLSCSPISGHRSVSWYQQTPGQGLQFLFEYFSETQRNKGNFPGRFSGRQFSNSRSEMNVSTLELGDSALYLCASSLGQAMNTEAFFGQGTRLTVV.

This clonotype was found many times. The V gene is TRBV6-5, the J gene TRBJ1-4; possibly TRBD1 for D (5 bases). V lost 0 bases to trimming and J lost 6 bases, with 14 bases between them. There are 16 residues in the CDR3. CDR1 and CDR2 (germline): MNHEY, SVGAGI. The CDR3 reads CASSYSGTGQHEKLFF. CDR3 sequence (DNA): TGTGCCAGCAGTTACTCGGGGACCGGGCAACATGAAAAACTGTTTTTT.

This chain uses TRBV18 with TRBJ2-7, with 7 bases that match TRBD2. With V trimmed by 4 bases and J by 0 bases, 3 bases remained unmatched. The CDR3 extends over 14 amino acids. Germline V CDR1 and CDR2: KGHSH, LQKENI. The CDR3 protein is CASSQAGNSYEQYF. The CDR3 nucleotides are TGTGCCAGCTCACAAGCGGGAAACTCCTACGAGCAGTACTTC.